The 8 T cell receptor beta chains in this list originate from one sample, sequenced in a study of T cell repertoires in cytomegalovirus infection. TCRdb analysed the reads with MiXCR anew, one entry per CDR3 protein. This sample yields some 110,000 distinct CDR3 sequences, of which around a tenth are seen a single time; 31% belongs to the top ten. What these receptors recognize is not known. Sequencing was done on a sample of PBMCs, sequenced either directly or after in vitro stimulation (not recorded which). The source of these receptors is a human donor in good health (CMV status not recorded). Some clones in this sample may be carry-over from other donors' samples.

This chain uses TRBV7-8 with TRBJ2-1; TRBD2 agrees at 9 bases. The V gene end was trimmed by 5 bases and the J gene end by 6 bases; junction bases not matched to a gene: 17. The CDR3 is 18 residues long. Per germline, CDR1 SGHVS and CDR2 FQNEAQ. The CDR3 loop reads CASSPRKSGGPTGNEQFF. The DNA for the CDR3 is TGTGCCAGCAGCCCACGAAAGAGCGGGGGGCCTACGGGCAATGAGCAGTTCTTC.

This chain uses TRBV27 with TRBJ2-5; D remains unclear. Deletions cut 4 bases from V and 1 base from J, with 10 bases between. Germline V gene lookup returns CDR1 MNHEY and CDR2 SMNVEV (reference sequence). The CDR3 has 14 amino acids. CDR3 protein: CASSSPSRQETQYF. The DNA for the CDR3 is TGTGCCAGCAGTTCGCCCTCGCGCCAAGAGACCCAGTACTTC.

This clonotype has a count of ten or more. V gene TRBV2 combines with J gene TRBJ2-6, with 7 bases lining up with TRBD1. The CDR3 runs to 16 residues. The V segment lost 4 bases and the J segment 2 bases; nucleotides outside the gene matches: 5. Germline V gene lookup returns CDR1 SNHLY and CDR2 FYNNEI. The CDR3 DNA follows: TGTGCCAGCAGTGCACTAGGGACAGCTGGGGCCAACGTCCTGACTTTC. Its protein is CASSALGTAGANVLTF.

This clonotype was seen ten or more times. The chain links TRBV28 to TRBJ2-7, with D unresolved. The CDR3 extends over 14 amino acids. V dropped 2 bases and J dropped 2 bases, with 10 bases sitting between them. From germline, CDR1 is MDHEN and CDR2 SYDVKM. CDR3 nucleotides: TGTGCCAGCAGTTTAGCCTCGGGCCCCTACGAGCAGTACTTC. Translation gives CASSLASGPYEQYF.

The V and J genes are TRBV6-1 and TRBJ2-5; 8 bases agree with TRBD1. V dropped 3 bases and J dropped 1; count of bases not matched to a gene: 4. This CDR3 has 15 amino acids. The germline V gene has CDR1 MNHNS and CDR2 SASEGT. The CDR3 DNA reads as TGTGCCAGCAGTGACAGGGGGCTGCCCCAAGAGACCCAGTACTTC. It encodes CASSDRGLPQETQYF.

This clonotype occurred a few times. This CDR3 is CASSLEGSVAFF. CDR3 coding DNA: TGTGCCAGCAGTTTAGAGGGGTCAGTGGCTTTCTTT. The chain recombines TRBV12-3 or TRBV12-4 with TRBJ1-1; possible D gene TRBD1, 5 bases. The CDR3 is 12 residues long. Trimming pared 1 base from V and 11 bases from J, leaving 11 bases between.

The CDR3 is CASCPGPSQPTQYF. In DNA, the CDR3 is TGTGCCAGCTGTCCGGGCCCCTCACAACCTACGCAGTATTTT. The J gene is TRBJ2-3, the V gene TRBV6-5; no clear D gene. CDR1 and CDR2 from the germline V gene are MNHEY and SVGAGI. Deletions cut 8 bases from V and 8 bases from J, with 20 bases between. The CDR3 length is 14 residues.

As for this clonotype: One end of the junction varies from germline; a read error may be responsible. The V call is TRBV20-1, the J call TRBJ2-1; weak D call: TRBD2 (5 bases). The CDR3 spans 14 residues. From germline, CDR1 is DFQATT and CDR2 SNEGSKA (reference sequence). The CDR3 sequence: CSAERTVSYNVQFF. CDR3 nucleotides: TGCAGTGCTGAACGGACTGTCTCCTACAATGTGCAGTTCTTC.